Sequencing of this T cell receptor (beta chain) was carried out in a study of cytomegalovirus exposure and HLA in healthy donors. V was cut by 7 bases and J by 4 bases, with 13 bases left in between. Per germline, CDR1 SNHLY and CDR2 FYNNEI. This CDR3 is 13 amino acids long. PCR used 60 Vbeta primers and 13 Jbeta primers. Assay used: immunoSEQ multiplex PCR; TCRdb lists only in-frame clones, some missing. The sample yields about 280,000 clones, about 87% seen once. The sequenced sample was PBMCs. This receptor was identified in a woman aged 18-35 years in good health and CMV-seronegative. This rearrangement joins TRBV2 to TRBJ2-5; D is possibly TRBD1 (5 bases). CDR3 coding DNA: TGTGCCAGCAAAACAGGATGGGGAGAGACCCAGTACTTC. It codes for CASKTGWGETQYF.